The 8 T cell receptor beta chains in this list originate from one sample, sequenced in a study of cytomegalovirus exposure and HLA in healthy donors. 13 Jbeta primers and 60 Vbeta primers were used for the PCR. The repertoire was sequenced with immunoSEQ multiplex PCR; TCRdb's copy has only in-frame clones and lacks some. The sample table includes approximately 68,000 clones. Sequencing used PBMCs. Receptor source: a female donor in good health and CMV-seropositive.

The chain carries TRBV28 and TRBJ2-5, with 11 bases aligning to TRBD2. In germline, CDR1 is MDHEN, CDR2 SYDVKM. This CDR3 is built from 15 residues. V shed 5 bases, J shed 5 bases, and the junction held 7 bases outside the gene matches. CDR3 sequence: CASSPTLAGAETQYF. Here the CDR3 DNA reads TGTGCCAGCAGTCCAACACTAGCGGGAGCTGAGACCCAGTACTTC.

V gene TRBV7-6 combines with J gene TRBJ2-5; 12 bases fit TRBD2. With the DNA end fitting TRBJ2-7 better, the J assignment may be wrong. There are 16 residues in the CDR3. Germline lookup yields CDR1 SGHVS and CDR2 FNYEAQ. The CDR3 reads CASSKDLAGGVYEQYF. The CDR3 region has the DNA TGTGCCAGCAGCAAGGATCTAGCGGGAGGGGTTTACGAGCAGTACTTC.

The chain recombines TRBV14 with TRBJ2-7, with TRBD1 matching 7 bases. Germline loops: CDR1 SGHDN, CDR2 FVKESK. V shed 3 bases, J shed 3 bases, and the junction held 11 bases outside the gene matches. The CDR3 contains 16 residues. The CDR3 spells CASSHYDRDSFYEQYF. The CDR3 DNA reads TGTGCCAGCAGCCATTACGACAGGGATAGCTTCTACGAGCAGTACTTC.

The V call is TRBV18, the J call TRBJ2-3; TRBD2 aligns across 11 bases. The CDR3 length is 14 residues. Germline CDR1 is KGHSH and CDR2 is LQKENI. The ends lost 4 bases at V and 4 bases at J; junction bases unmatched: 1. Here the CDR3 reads CASSLAGGSDTQYF. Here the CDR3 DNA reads TGTGCCAGCTCACTAGCGGGAGGGTCAGATACGCAGTATTTT.

The CDR3 DNA is TGTGCCAGCAGAACAGGCGATCTAAAGGAAAAACTGTTTTTT. Encoded protein: CASRTGDLKEKLFF. The rearrangement links TRBV6-1 to TRBJ1-4, with a possible D match to TRBD1 (5 bases). Trimming left V 6 bases short and J 8 bases short, with 16 bases between. CDR1 is MNHNS and CDR2 is SASEGT in the germline V gene. The CDR3 runs to 14 residues.

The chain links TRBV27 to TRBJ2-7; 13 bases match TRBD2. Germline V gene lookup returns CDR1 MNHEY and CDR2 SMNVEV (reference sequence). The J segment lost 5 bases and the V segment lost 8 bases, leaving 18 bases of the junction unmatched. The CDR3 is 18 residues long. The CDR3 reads CASAPPWTGLAGVNEQYF. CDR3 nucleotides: TGTGCCAGCGCCCCACCCTGGACCGGACTAGCGGGAGTCAACGAGCAGTACTTC.

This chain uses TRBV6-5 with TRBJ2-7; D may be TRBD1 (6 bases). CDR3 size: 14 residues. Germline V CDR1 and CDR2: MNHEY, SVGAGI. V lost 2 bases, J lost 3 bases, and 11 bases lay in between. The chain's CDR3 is CASSYVGTNYEQYF. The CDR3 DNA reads TGTGCCAGCAGTTACGTCGGGACAAACTACGAGCAGTACTTC.

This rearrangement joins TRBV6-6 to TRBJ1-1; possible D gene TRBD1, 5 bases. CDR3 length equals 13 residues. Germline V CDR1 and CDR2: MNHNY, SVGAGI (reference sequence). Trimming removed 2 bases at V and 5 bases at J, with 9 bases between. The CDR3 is CASSYLRGTEAFF. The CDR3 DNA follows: TGTGCCAGCAGTTACCTCCGGGGGACTGAAGCTTTCTTT.